Sequencing of this T cell receptor beta chain was carried out in a study of shared clonotypes between healthy human individuals. Looking at the study overall: Three plates each covered CD4 naive and memory; CD8 naive two, CD8 memory one. General study findings and limits: In the sorted subsets, rarefaction showed sequencing was incomplete despite large depth. As a rule, naive subsets had a larger estimated richness than memory subsets.

All donors qualified as healthy HIV-negative adults and had experienced no recent acute infections or vaccinations. Libraries were prepared by immunoSEQ multiplex PCR; TCRdb keeps only in-frame clonotypes and omits some of them. The repertoire holds some 1 million clones, with roughly 80% as singletons. This clone has a handful of counts. Antigen specificity is unknown. Trimming cost V 8 bases and J 0 bases, with 14 bases left between them. The germline CDR1 and CDR2 sequences are SGDLS and YYNGEE. This CDR3 has 15 residues. Sequencing was performed on memory CD4+ T cells sorted from blood. The subset is: CD45RA-negative fraction. The TCR originated in a man younger than 35 in good health. This chain joins TRBV9 and TRBJ1-4; TRBD1 might be the D (5 bases). The CDR3 sequence is CASSRDATTNEKLFF. The CDR3 nucleotides read TGTGCCAGTTCTAGGGACGCCACAACTAATGAAAAACTGTTTTTT.